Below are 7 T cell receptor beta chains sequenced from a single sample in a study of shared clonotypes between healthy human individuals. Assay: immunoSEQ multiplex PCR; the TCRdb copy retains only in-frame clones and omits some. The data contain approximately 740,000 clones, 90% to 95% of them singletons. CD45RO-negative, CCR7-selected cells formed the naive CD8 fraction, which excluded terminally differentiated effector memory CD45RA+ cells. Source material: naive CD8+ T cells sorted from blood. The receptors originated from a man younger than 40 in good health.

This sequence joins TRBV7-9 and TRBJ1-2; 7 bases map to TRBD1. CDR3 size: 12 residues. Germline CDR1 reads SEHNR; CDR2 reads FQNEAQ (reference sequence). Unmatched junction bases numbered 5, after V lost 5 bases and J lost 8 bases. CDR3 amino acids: CASSPGTDGYTF. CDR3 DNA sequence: TGTGCCAGCAGCCCGGGGACAGACGGCTACACCTTC.

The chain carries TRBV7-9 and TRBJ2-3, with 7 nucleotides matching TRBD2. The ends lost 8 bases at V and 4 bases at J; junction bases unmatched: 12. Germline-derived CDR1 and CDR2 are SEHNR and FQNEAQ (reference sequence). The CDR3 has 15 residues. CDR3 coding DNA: TGTGCCAGCCCCCCTCCGGGCGGGAGTGCAGATACGCAGTATTTT. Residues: CASPPPGGSADTQYF.

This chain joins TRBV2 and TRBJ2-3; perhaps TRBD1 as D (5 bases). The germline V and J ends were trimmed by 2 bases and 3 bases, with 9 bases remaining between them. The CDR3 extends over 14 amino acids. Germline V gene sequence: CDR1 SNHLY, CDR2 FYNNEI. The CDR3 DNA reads TGTGCCAGCAGTGAATGGGCAGGGACAGATACGCAGTATTTT. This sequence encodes CASSEWAGTDTQYF. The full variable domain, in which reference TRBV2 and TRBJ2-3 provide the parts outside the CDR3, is EPEVTQTPSHQVTQMGQEVILRCVPISNHLYFYWYRQILGQKVEFLVSFYNNEISEKSEIFDDQFSVERPDGSNFTLKIRSTKLEDSAMYFCASSEWAGTDTQYFGPGTRLTVL.

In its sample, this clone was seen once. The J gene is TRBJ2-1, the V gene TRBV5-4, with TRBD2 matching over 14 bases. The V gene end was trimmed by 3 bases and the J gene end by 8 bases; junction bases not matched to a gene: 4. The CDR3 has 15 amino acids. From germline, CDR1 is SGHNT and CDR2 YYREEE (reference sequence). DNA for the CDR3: TGTGCCAGCAGCTCCGGACTAGCGGGAGGCGATGAGCAGTTCTTC. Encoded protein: CASSSGLAGGDEQFF.

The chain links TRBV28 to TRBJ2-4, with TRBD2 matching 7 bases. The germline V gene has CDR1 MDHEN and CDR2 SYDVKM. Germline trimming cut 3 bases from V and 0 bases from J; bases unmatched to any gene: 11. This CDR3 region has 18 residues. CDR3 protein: CASSLEPSGPLAKNIQYF. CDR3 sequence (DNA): TGTGCCAGCAGTTTGGAGCCTAGCGGACCCCTAGCCAAAAACATTCAGTACTTC.

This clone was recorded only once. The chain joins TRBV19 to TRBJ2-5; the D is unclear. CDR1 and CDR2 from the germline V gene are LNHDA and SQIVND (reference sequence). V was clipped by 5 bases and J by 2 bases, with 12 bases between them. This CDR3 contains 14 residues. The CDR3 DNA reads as TGTGCCAGTAGTCCGTGGCAGGAGCAAGAGACCCAGTACTTC. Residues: CASSPWQEQETQYF.

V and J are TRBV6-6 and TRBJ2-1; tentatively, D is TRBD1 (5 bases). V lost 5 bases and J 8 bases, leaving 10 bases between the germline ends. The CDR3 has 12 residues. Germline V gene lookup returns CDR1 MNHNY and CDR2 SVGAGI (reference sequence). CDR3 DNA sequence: TGTGCCAGCAGTATCAGGGTCGATGAGCAGTTCTTC. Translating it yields CASSIRVDEQFF.